Listed here are 29 T cell receptor beta chains from one sample, sequenced in a study of beta chain features in type 1 diabetes. The whole isolated RNA underwent reverse transcription, so sequencing captured expressed TCRB transcripts. Sequencing used immunoSEQ multiplex PCR; TCRdb keeps in-frame clones, though not all of them. The table has about 370,000 clones, around 15% seen once; the top ten hold about 0.02%. The sequencing sample was made of naive CD4+ T cells from blood. The receptors derive from a woman under 30 in good health.

This clone was seen just once. The chain recombines TRBV7-6 with TRBJ2-1, with TRBD1 identical over 9 bases. V was clipped by 3 bases and J by 8 bases; unmatched bases: 8. Germline loops: CDR1 SGHVS, CDR2 FNYEAQ. The CDR3 sequence is 15 residues long. The CDR3 reads CASSFGTGSGHEQFF. The CDR3 nucleotides are TGTGCCAGCAGCTTCGGGACAGGGTCGGGCCATGAGCAGTTCTTC.

The V call is TRBV5-4, the J call TRBJ2-7; 13 bases align to TRBD2. This CDR3 comprises 15 residues. The J segment lost 6 bases and the V segment lost 0 bases, leaving 3 bases of the junction unmatched. CDR1 and CDR2 (germline): SGHNT, YYREEE (reference sequence). CDR3: CASSLDGTSGAEQYF. The CDR3 nucleotides are TGTGCCAGCAGCTTGGACGGGACTAGCGGGGCCGAGCAGTACTTC.

The J gene is TRBJ2-3, the V gene TRBV11-3; 8 bases map to TRBD2. J was trimmed by 7 bases and V by 5 bases; bases with no gene match: 5. The CDR3 spans 13 residues. The germline CDR1 and CDR2 sequences are SGHNT and YENEEA. The CDR3 loop reads CASSPIAGNTQYF. CDR3 bases: TGTGCCAGCAGCCCCATAGCGGGGAATACGCAGTATTTT.

This clone came up a few times. The chain uses TRBV29-1 and TRBJ2-3; D is ambiguous. Trimming took 5 bases from V and 2 from J, leaving 8 bases between them. This CDR3 is 12 amino acids long. Germline-derived CDR1 and CDR2 are SQVTM and ANQGSEA. The CDR3 sequence: CSVKQPTDTQYF. In nucleotides, the CDR3 is TGCAGCGTTAAACAGCCCACAGATACGCAGTATTTT.

This clone was counted only a few times. The chain is built from TRBV9 and TRBJ2-2, with D maybe TRBD1 (5 bases). The CDR3 totals 17 residues. Germline assignment: CDR1 SGDLS and CDR2 YYNGEE. V gave up 0 bases and J gave up 5 bases, with 17 bases separating them. The CDR3 DNA reads as TGTGCCAGCAGCGTAGAAATGACAGCACCTCTGACCGGGGAGCTGTTTTTT. Translation: CASSVEMTAPLTGELFF.

Here the CDR3 reads CASSQDRDTEAFF. The CDR3 DNA reads as TGTGCCAGCAGCCAAGATCGGGATACTGAAGCTTTCTTT. V gene TRBV4-2 combines with J gene TRBJ1-1; D remains ambiguous. V gave up 0 bases and J gave up 5 bases, with 7 bases separating them. The CDR3 has 13 residues. Per germline, CDR1 LGHNA and CDR2 YNFKEQ.

This rearrangement joins TRBV11-1 to TRBJ1-1; perhaps TRBD1 as D (5 bases). V gave up 1 base and J gave up 5 bases, with 17 bases separating them. The germline V gene encodes CDR1 SGHAT and CDR2 FQDESV (reference sequence). The CDR3 consists of 16 residues. CDR3 sequence: CASSLDPPGPGTEAFF. The CDR3 DNA is TGTGCCAGCAGCTTAGACCCCCCGGGCCCAGGGACTGAAGCTTTCTTT.

This clone was counted only a few times. The chain employs TRBV7-3 and TRBJ1-1; 8 positions match TRBD1. CDR1 SGHTA and CDR2 FQGTGA come from the germline V gene. The ends lost 6 bases at V and 3 bases at J; junction bases unmatched: 3. This CDR3 has 13 amino acids. The CDR3, as DNA: TGTGCCAGCAGTATACAGGGGGACACTGAAGCTTTCTTT. It codes for CASSIQGDTEAFF.

The chain couples TRBV7-2 to TRBJ2-5, with D possibly matching TRBD1 (6 bases). This CDR3 is built from 12 residues. Germline CDR1 and CDR2: SGHTA and FQGNSA. V lost 5 bases to trimming and J lost 8 bases, with 12 bases between them. For the CDR3, the DNA is TGTGCCAGCAGCCCCAACAGGGCAACCCAGTACTTC. The encoded protein is CASSPNRATQYF.

This chain connects TRBV30 to TRBJ1-5; 7 bases fit TRBD1. CDR3 length equals 15 residues. Per the germline V gene, CDR1 is GTSNPN and CDR2 is SVGIG (reference sequence). The ends lost 3 bases at V and 5 bases at J; junction bases unmatched: 10. CDR3: CAWRKRGPRYQPQHF. The DNA of the CDR3 is TGTGCCTGGAGAAAGAGGGGGCCTAGATATCAGCCCCAGCATTTT.

The V and J genes are TRBV6-4 and TRBJ2-2, with D perhaps TRBD1 (6 bases). Germline CDR1 and CDR2: MRHNA and SNTAGT. The CDR3 consists of 12 residues. Trimming stripped 5 bases from V and 5 bases from J, with 6 bases between. The CDR3 reads CASSRGTGELFF. As DNA, the CDR3 is TGTGCCAGCAGTAGGGGGACCGGGGAGCTGTTTTTT.

In this sample, this clone turned up a few times. This rearrangement joins TRBV4-3 to TRBJ2-1, with TRBD1 matching over 7 bases. This CDR3 comprises 15 residues. Germline values: CDR1 LGHNA, CDR2 YSLEER. The V and J ends lost 3 bases and 2 bases, in that order; junction bases with no gene match: 4. CDR3 amino acids: CASSHLTGPYNEQFF. The CDR3 DNA is TGCGCCAGCAGCCATCTGACAGGGCCCTACAATGAGCAGTTCTTC.

V gene TRBV28 combines with J gene TRBJ1-2; D perhaps matches TRBD1 (5 bases). The V end was cut by 6 bases, the J end by 4 bases, with 21 bases between. This CDR3 comprises 16 residues. Germline loops: CDR1 MDHEN, CDR2 SYDVKM. This CDR3 reads CASRRPQGSQSYGYTF. The CDR3 DNA is TGTGCCAGCAGGAGGCCGCAGGGTTCCCAATCCTATGGCTACACCTTC.

The chain employs TRBV6-5 and TRBJ1-3; 8 bases line up with TRBD1. CDR1 and CDR2 (germline): MNHEY, SVGAGI. V lost 2 bases and J lost 2; bases outside the gene matches: 2. CDR3 length equals 15 residues. CDR3 in DNA: TGTGCCAGCAGTTACGACAGGGGAACTGGAAACACCATATATTTT. The encoded protein is CASSYDRGTGNTIYF.

This clone was observed a few times. This sample also contains other DNA sequences that code for the same CDR3. The chain links TRBV5-1 to TRBJ2-3; D uncertain. The CDR3 sequence is 13 residues long. V was cut by 2 bases and J by 0 bases, with 4 bases left in between. Germline V gene lookup returns CDR1 SGHRS and CDR2 YFSETQ. The CDR3 loop is CASSFSSTDTQYF. CDR3 sequence (DNA): TGCGCCAGCAGCTTTTCGAGCACAGATACGCAGTATTTT.

The J gene is TRBJ2-1, the V gene TRBV18, with D maybe TRBD1 (6 bases). This CDR3 contains 15 residues. The V gene lost 3 bases and the J gene lost 1 base, with 10 bases spanning the gap. CDR1 and CDR2 (germline): KGHSH, LQKENI. The CDR3 bases are TGTGCCAGCTCACCCAGGGACAATTCCTACAATGAGCAGTTCTTC. Protein product: CASSPRDNSYNEQFF.

The chain links TRBV9 to TRBJ1-2; no firm D call. Germline V lookup: CDR1 SGDLS, CDR2 YYNGEE. The CDR3 is 15 residues long. The V end was cut by 3 bases, the J end by 3 bases, with 15 bases between. The CDR3 region is CASSAGEAKDYGYTF. The CDR3 DNA sequence: TGTGCCAGCAGCGCCGGGGAGGCTAAGGACTATGGCTACACCTTC.

In this sample, this clone turned up a few times. This sequence joins TRBV11-3 and TRBJ2-1; 9 nucleotides agree with TRBD2. Germline loops: CDR1 SGHNT, CDR2 YENEEA. With V trimmed by 3 bases and J by 6 bases, 0 bases remained unmatched. The CDR3 sequence is 13 residues long. The CDR3 is CASSFSGSNEQFF. The CDR3, as DNA: TGTGCCAGCAGCTTTAGCGGGAGCAATGAGCAGTTCTTC.

The sample holds a few counts of this clone. The V gene is TRBV28, the J gene TRBJ2-7, with D perhaps matching TRBD1 (5 bases). CDR3 length: 13 residues. The germline V gene encodes CDR1 MDHEN and CDR2 SYDVKM. V dropped 10 bases and J dropped 6 bases, with 19 bases sitting between them. The chain's CDR3 is CATYSGRVSEQYF. The CDR3, as DNA: TGTGCCACCTACAGTGGCAGGGTTTCCGAGCAGTACTTC.

V usage is TRBV27 and J usage is TRBJ1-1; D unresolved. V was trimmed by 10 bases and J by 1 base, leaving 13 bases between them. From germline, CDR1 is MNHEY and CDR2 SMNVEV (reference sequence). CDR3 size: 13 residues. This CDR3 is CAIKGGSNTEAFF. DNA of the CDR3: TGTGCCATCAAAGGAGGGTCGAACACTGAAGCTTTCTTT.

J is TRBJ2-7 and V is TRBV28, with 7 positions matching TRBD2. V shed 6 bases and J 4 bases; nucleotides not matched to a gene: 15. The germline gives CDR1 MDHEN, CDR2 SYDVKM. The CDR3 extends over 16 amino acids. The CDR3 sequence is CASRPRTRSKEYEQYF. CDR3 nucleotide sequence: TGTGCCAGCAGACCGAGGACTAGAAGTAAGGAATACGAGCAGTACTTC. The variable domain in full, with the rest retrieved from reference TRBV28 and TRBJ2-7, is DVKVTQSSRYLVKRTGEKVFLECVQDMDHENMFWYRQDPGLGLRLIYFSYDVKMKEKGDIPEGYSVSREKKERFSLILESASTNQTSMYLCASRPRTRSKEYEQYFGPGTRLTVT.

This chain uses TRBV7-3 with TRBJ2-1; no clear D gene. Trimming took 1 base from V and 5 from J, leaving 6 bases between them. In germline, CDR1 is SGHTA, CDR2 FQGTGA. This CDR3 spans 13 amino acids. The CDR3 is CASSLNLDNEQFF. DNA for the CDR3: TGTGCCAGCAGCTTAAACTTGGACAATGAGCAGTTCTTC.

The chain combines TRBV7-9 with TRBJ1-4, with D possibly matching TRBD1 (6 bases). This CDR3 has 14 amino acids. Trimming took 5 bases from V and 4 from J, leaving 11 bases between them. Germline assignment: CDR1 SEHNR and CDR2 FQNEAQ (reference sequence). The CDR3 here is CASSMTGLNEKLFF. For the CDR3, the DNA is TGTGCCAGCAGCATGACAGGTCTTAATGAAAAACTGTTTTTT.

V gene TRBV2 combines with J gene TRBJ1-5; no definite D call. This CDR3 region has 16 residues. Trimming removed 6 bases from V and 0 bases from J, with 15 bases in between. Germline assignment: CDR1 SNHLY and CDR2 FYNNEI. CDR3 nucleotides: TGTGCCAGCAGCTCGTATACAGTCAATAGCAATCAGCCCCAGCATTTT. Protein sequence: CASSSYTVNSNQPQHF. The variable domain in full, with the rest retrieved from reference TRBV2 and TRBJ1-5, is EPEVTQTPSHQVTQMGQEVILRCVPISNHLYFYWYRQILGQKVEFLVSFYNNEISEKSEIFDDQFSVERPDGSNFTLKIRSTKLEDSAMYFCASSSYTVNSNQPQHFGDGTRLSIL.

The genes are TRBV5-1 and TRBJ2-1; 10 bases are shared with TRBD2. Germline values: CDR1 SGHRS, CDR2 YFSETQ. The junction had 4 bases not matched to a gene; V was cut back by 1 base and J by 6 bases. The CDR3 extends over 15 amino acids. The CDR3 loop reads CASSLMASGSNEQFF. The CDR3 region has the DNA TGCGCCAGCAGCTTGATGGCTAGCGGGAGCAATGAGCAGTTCTTC.

The chain employs TRBV15 and TRBJ2-1; perhaps TRBD2 as D (6 bases). The V gene's germline CDR1 is LNHNV and CDR2 YYDKDF (reference sequence). The CDR3 totals 16 residues. V was clipped by 1 base and J by 3 bases, with 13 bases between them. CDR3 in amino acids: CATSRGGRPLYNEQFF. CDR3 bases: TGTGCCACCAGCAGAGGTGGGAGGCCTCTCTACAATGAGCAGTTCTTC.

This clone was seen only a few times. The chain links TRBV4-3 to TRBJ2-1; 16 bases are shared with TRBD2. The CDR3 extends over 17 amino acids. The junction had 7 bases not matched to a gene; V was cut back by 6 bases and J by 5 bases. The germline V gene has CDR1 LGHNA and CDR2 YSLEER. CDR3 in amino acids: CASRLGLAGGGDNEQFF. The CDR3 DNA is TGCGCCAGCAGGTTGGGACTAGCGGGGGGGGGAGACAATGAGCAGTTCTTC.

This clone has only a few counts. The V call is TRBV14, the J call TRBJ2-1; 7 bases match TRBD1. Trimming took 1 base from V and 8 from J; bases not matched to a gene: 2. The CDR3 consists of 13 residues. Germline CDR1 is SGHDN and CDR2 is FVKESK. The DNA of the CDR3 is TGTGCCAGCAGCCAAGGACAGGGCTATGAGCAGTTCTTC. This sequence encodes CASSQGQGYEQFF.

This clone was seen only a few times. The J gene is TRBJ1-4, the V gene TRBV27; TRBD1 might be the D (5 bases). The CDR3 spans 14 residues. Trimming pared 2 bases from V and 7 bases from J, leaving 11 bases between. The germline V gene encodes CDR1 MNHEY and CDR2 SMNVEV (reference sequence). The CDR3 loop reads CASSLLDTGEKLFF. CDR3 in DNA: TGTGCCAGCAGTTTACTCGACACAGGTGAAAAACTGTTTTTT.